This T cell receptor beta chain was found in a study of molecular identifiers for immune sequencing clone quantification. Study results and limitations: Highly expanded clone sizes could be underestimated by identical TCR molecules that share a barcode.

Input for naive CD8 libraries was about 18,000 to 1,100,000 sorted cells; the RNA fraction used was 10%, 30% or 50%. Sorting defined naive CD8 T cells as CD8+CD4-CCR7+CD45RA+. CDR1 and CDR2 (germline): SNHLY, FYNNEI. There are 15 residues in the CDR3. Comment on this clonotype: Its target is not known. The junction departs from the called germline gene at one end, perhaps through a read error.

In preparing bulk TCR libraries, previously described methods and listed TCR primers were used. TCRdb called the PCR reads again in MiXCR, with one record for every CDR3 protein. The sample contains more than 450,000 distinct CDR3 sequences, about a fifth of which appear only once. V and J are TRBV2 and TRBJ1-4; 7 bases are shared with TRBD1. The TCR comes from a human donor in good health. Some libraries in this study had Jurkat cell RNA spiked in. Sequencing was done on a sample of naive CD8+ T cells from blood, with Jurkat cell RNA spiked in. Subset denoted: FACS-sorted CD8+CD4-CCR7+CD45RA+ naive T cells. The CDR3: CASSNAGGPNEKLLF. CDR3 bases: TGTGCCAGCAGCAATGCAGGGGGACCAAATGAAAAACTGCTTTTT.